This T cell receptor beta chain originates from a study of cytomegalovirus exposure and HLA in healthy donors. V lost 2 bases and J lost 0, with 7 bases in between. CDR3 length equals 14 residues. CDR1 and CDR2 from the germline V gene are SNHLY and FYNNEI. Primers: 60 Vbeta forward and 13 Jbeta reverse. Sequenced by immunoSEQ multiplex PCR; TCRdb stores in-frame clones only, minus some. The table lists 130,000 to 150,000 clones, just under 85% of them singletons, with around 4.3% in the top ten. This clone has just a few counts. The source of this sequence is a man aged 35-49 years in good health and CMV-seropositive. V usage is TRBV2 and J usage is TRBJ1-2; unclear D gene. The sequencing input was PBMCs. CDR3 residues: CASSEFVSNYGYTF. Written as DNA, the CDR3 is TGTGCCAGCAGTGAATTCGTGTCTAACTATGGCTACACCTTC.